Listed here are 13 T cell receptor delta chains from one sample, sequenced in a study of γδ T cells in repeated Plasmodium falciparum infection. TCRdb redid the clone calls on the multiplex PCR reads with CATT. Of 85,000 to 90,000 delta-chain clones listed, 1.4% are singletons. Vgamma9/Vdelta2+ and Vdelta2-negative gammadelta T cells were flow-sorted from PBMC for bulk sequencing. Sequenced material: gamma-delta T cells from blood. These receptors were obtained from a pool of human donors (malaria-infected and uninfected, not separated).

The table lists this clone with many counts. The CDR3 DNA sequence: TGTGCTCTTGGGGATTTCTACCTTGGGGGATACTCCAACTGGGACACCCGACAGATGTTTTTC. The encoded protein is CALGDFYLGGYSNWDTRQMFF. The rearrangement joins TRDV1 to TRDJ3, with 10 bases that match TRDD3. CDR3 length equals 21 residues. V lost 3 bases, J lost 3 bases, and 14 bases stayed unmatched. CDR1 TSWWSYY and CDR2 QGS come from the germline V gene.

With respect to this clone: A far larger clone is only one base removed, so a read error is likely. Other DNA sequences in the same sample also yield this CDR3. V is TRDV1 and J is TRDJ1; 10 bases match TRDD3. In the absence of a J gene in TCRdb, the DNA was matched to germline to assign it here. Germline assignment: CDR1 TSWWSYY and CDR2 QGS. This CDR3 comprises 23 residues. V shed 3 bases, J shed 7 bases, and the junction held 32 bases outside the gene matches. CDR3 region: CALGERGKGGLRLGDSRPCKLIF. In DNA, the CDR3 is TGTGCTCTTGGGGAGCGAGGTAAGGGTGGCCTACGACTGGGGGATTCCAGACCGTGTAAACTCATCTTT.

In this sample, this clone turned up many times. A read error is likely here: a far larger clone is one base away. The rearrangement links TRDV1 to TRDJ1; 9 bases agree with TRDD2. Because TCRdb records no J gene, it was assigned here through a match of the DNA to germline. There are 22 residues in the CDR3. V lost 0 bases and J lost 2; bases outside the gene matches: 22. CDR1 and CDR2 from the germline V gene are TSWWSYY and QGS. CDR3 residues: CALGELHTTRLPTLSFTDKLIF. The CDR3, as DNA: TGTGCTCTTGGGGAACTGCATACCACCCGCCTTCCTACTCTCAGTTTTACCGATAAACTCATCTTT.

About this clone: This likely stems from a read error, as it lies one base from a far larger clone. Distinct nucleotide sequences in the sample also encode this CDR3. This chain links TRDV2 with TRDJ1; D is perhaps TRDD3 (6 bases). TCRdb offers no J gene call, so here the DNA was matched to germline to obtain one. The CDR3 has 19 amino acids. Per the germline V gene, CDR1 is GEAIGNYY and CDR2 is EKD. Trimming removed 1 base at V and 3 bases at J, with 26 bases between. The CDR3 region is CACDTLRGGHPFEPDKLIF. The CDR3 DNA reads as TGTGCCTGTGACACATTGCGTGGGGGCCACCCTTTCGAGCCCGATAAACTCATCTTT.

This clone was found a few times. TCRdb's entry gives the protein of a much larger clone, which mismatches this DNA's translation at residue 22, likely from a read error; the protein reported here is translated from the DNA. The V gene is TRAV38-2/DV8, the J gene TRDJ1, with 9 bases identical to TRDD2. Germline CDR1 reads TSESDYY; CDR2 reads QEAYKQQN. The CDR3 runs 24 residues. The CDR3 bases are TGTGCTTATATGAGAGTCGAGGCCTTCCTACGCTTTACAGGATATGGGGTGTACACCGATAAACCCATCTTT. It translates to CAYMRVEAFLRFTGYGVYTDKPIF.

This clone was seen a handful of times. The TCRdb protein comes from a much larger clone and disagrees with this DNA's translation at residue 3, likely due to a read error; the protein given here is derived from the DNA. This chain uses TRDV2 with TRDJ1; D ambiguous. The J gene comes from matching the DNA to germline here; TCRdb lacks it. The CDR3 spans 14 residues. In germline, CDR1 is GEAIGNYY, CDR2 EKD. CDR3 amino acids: CAYDTGRHTDKLIF. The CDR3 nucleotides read TGTGCCTATGACACCGGACGGCACACCGATAAACTCATCTTT.

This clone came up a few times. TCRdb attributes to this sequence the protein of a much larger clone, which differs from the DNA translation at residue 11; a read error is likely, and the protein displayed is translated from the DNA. The CDR3 region has the DNA TGTGCCTGTGACAGAGTACTGGGGGATATGGCAGCACAACTCTTCTTT. It specifies CACDRVLGDMAAQLFF. The chain joins TRDV2 to TRDJ2; 11 nucleotides line up with TRDD3. The CDR3 covers 16 residues. Germline lookup yields CDR1 GEAIGNYY and CDR2 EKD. With 2 bases clipped from V and 6 bases from J, the junction kept 7 bases outside the gene matches.

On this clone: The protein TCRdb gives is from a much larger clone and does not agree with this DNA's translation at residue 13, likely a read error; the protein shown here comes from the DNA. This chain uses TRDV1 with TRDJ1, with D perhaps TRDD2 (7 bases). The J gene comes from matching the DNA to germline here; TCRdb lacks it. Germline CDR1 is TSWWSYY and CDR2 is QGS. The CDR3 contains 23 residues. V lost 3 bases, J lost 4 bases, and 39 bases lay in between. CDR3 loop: CALGDFRYSGSYAVGYYVDKLIF. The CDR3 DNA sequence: TGTGCTCTTGGGGACTTTCGGTATTCGGGTTCCTACGCAGTGGGATATTATGTCGATAAACTCATCTTT.

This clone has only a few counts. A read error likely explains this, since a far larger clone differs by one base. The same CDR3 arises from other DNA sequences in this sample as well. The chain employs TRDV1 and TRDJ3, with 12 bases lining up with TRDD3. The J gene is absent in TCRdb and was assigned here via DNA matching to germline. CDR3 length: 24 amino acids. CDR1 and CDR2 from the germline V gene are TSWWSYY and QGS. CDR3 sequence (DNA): TGTGCTCTTGGGGAAAGGCCCTACCTTCCGACTGGGGGATACTTCTCCTGTGACACCCGACAGATGTTTTTC. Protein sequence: CALGERPYLPTGGYFSCDTRQMFF.

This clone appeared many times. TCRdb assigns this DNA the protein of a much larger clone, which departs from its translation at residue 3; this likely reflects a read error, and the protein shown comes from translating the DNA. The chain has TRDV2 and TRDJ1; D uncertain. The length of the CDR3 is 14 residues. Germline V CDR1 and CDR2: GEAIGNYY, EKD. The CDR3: CARDTGTCTDKLIF. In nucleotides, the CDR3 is TGTGCCCGTGACACCGGTACCTGCACCGATAAACTCATCTTT.

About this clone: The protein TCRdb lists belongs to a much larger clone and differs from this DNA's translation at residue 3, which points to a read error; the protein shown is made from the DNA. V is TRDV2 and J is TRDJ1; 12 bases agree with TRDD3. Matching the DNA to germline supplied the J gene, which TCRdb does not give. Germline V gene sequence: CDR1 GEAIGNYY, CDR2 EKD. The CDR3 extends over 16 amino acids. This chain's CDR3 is CARDPWTTGGYNKLIF. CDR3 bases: TGTGCCCGTGACCCATGGACTACTGGGGGATACAATAAACTCATCTTT.

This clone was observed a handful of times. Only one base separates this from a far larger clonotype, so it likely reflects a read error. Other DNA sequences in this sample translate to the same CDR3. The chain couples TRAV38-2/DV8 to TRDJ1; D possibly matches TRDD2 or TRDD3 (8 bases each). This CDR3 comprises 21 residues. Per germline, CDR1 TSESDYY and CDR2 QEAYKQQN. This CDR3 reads CAYRSHFLHRGYSFYTDKLIF. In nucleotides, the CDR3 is TGTGCTTACAGGAGCCACTTCCTACATCGGGGATACTCCTTTTACACCGATAAACTCATCTTT.

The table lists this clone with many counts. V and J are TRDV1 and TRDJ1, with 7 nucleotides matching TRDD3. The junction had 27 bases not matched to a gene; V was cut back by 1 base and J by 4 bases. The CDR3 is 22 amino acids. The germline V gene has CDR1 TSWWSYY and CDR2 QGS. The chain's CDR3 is CALGEPPSLGGYGWGMGDKLIF. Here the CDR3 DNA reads TGTGCTCTTGGGGAACCGCCGTCCTTAGGAGGATACGGTTGGGGAATGGGCGATAAACTCATCTTT.